This passage covers 10 T cell receptor beta chains from one sample sequenced in a study of blood T cell repertoires in COVID-19. Method: immunoSEQ multiplex PCR; TCRdb's copy keeps in-frame clones and lacks some. The sample includes 120,000 or so clones, approximately 90% of them seen just once. Sequenced: peripheral blood. The receptors come from a woman aged 45-65 years with acute or convalescent COVID-19.

The rearrangement links TRBV5-1 to TRBJ1-4, with 9 bases matching TRBD1. Germline-derived CDR1 and CDR2 are SGHRS and YFSETQ. Trimming took 4 bases from V and 6 from J; bases not matched to a gene: 7. This CDR3 is 15 amino acids long. Written as DNA, the CDR3 is TGCGCCAGCAGCGAAATGACAGGGGGGGATGAAAAACTGTTTTTT. Translating it yields CASSEMTGGDEKLFF.

The V and J genes are TRBV29-1 and TRBJ1-4; D may be TRBD1 (5 bases). Germline CDR1 is SQVTM and CDR2 is ANQGSEA. V lost 7 bases and J 5 bases, leaving 17 bases between the germline ends. This CDR3 has 14 amino acids. CDR3 DNA: TGCAGCGCCGCTGGGGGGTCCCAGAATGAAAAACTGTTTTTT. Translation gives CSAAGGSQNEKLFF.

Here the CDR3 reads CASSAGVYGYTF. The CDR3 DNA reads as TGTGCCAGCAGCGCGGGGGTCTATGGCTACACCTTC. V usage is TRBV3-1 (or the pseudogene TRBV3-2) and J usage is TRBJ1-2, with D possibly being TRBD1 (5 bases). This CDR3 comprises 12 residues. The ends were cut back, 5 bases at V and 4 bases at J, with 8 bases in the middle. Germline-derived CDR1 and CDR2 are LGHDT and YNNKEL (reference sequence).

This sequence joins TRBV29-1 and TRBJ1-3, with D uncertain. The CDR3 is 13 amino acids. The germline V gene has CDR1 SQVTM and CDR2 ANQGSEA. Deletions cut 5 bases from V and 0 bases from J, with 8 bases between. The CDR3 region has the DNA TGCAGCGTTACCGAGAGCTCTGGAAACACCATATATTTT. Its protein is CSVTESSGNTIYF.

The rearrangement uses TRBV19 and TRBJ1-4; no definite D call. Deletions cut 5 bases from V and 8 bases from J, with 9 bases between. CDR1 is LNHDA, CDR2 SQIVND, per germline (reference sequence). The CDR3 consists of 12 residues. CDR3 nucleotide sequence: TGTGCCAGTAGTCCCTCGGGAGAAAAACTGTTTTTT. It encodes CASSPSGEKLFF.

The chain joins TRBV25-1 to TRBJ2-2; tentative D call: TRBD2 (6 bases). V shed 7 bases and J shed 3 bases, with 9 bases lying between them. There are 13 residues in the CDR3. From germline, CDR1 is MGHDK and CDR2 SYGVNS. The CDR3 DNA reads as TGTGCCAGCAACCGGGACTACACCGGGGAGCTGTTTTTT. It is translated as CASNRDYTGELFF.

This chain joins TRBV11-2 and TRBJ2-3, with 7 bases lining up with TRBD1. The CDR3 is 14 amino acids. The junction had 8 bases not matched to a gene; V was cut back by 8 bases and J by 3 bases. Germline lookup yields CDR1 SGHAT and CDR2 FQNNGV. This CDR3 reads CASLFGRGTDTQYF. In DNA form, the CDR3 reads TGTGCCAGCCTCTTTGGCAGGGGGACAGATACGCAGTATTTT.

V gene TRBV7-2 combines with J gene TRBJ1-2; the match to TRBD1 covers 7 bases. Germline V lookup: CDR1 SGHTA, CDR2 FQGNSA. The V and J ends lost 5 bases and 4 bases, in that order; junction bases with no gene match: 10. The CDR3 covers 15 residues. CDR3 sequence (DNA): TGTGCCAGCAGCCCCGACAGGGAGTTGTTCTATGGCTACACCTTC. It codes for CASSPDRELFYGYTF.

The J gene is TRBJ2-3, the V gene TRBV5-6; 12 bases line up with TRBD1. Germline V CDR1 and CDR2: SGHDT, YYEEEE. The CDR3 extends over 15 amino acids. J lost 2 bases, V lost 3 bases, and 1 base had no gene match. DNA for the CDR3: TGTGCCAGCAGCTGGGACAGGGGGCCCACAGATACGCAGTATTTT. Residues: CASSWDRGPTDTQYF.

This clone came up once. The chain combines TRBV4-3 with TRBJ1-4; D call uncertain. Germline lookup yields CDR1 LGHNA and CDR2 YSLEER. Trimming left V 3 bases short and J 4 bases short, with 15 bases between. This CDR3 contains 16 residues. DNA of the CDR3: TGCGCCAGCAGCCACCACCCTCACCGCAGTAATGAAAAACTGTTTTTT. This sequence encodes CASSHHPHRSNEKLFF.